This T cell receptor (beta chain) was observed in a study of shared clonotypes between healthy human individuals. Study-level information: A couple of women and three men aged 18 to 49 made up the donors.

V dropped 4 bases and J dropped 5; count of bases not matched to a gene: 6. CDR3 length equals 14 residues. Germline V CDR1 and CDR2: SGHRS, YFSETQ. Each replicate PCR on the sorted subsets used about 0.2 ug DNA (around 31,000 T cell genomes). In the original workflow: ImmunoSEQ output held junction-only sequences without quality scores, so filtering differed. TCRdb keeps only in-frame clones here, not all; method: immunoSEQ multiplex PCR. The DNA gave D and trimming, while V, J and clone size come from that table. The data hold more than 2 million clones, with 90% to 96% observed a single time. About this clone: Within the sample, other DNA sequences also encode this same CDR3.

The specimen was naive CD4+ T cells sorted from blood. Sample subset: CD45RA+ positively selected. The clonotype originates from a man younger than 35 in good health. J is TRBJ2-5 and V is TRBV5-1; 9 bases line up with TRBD1. The CDR3 sequence: CASSRTGGQETQYF. CDR3 bases: TGCGCCAGCAGCCGAACAGGGGGCCAGGAGACCCAGTACTTC.